The rows below give T cell receptor beta chains drawn from one sample of a study of identical twins. TCRdb ran MiXCR on the 5' RACE reads and lists one entry per CDR3 protein. The table has hundreds of thousands of distinct CDR3 sequences, over 15% seen once; the top ten hold less than 15%. The same specimen was also included in a second study, on T cells expressing NK-cell markers.

The sequenced sample consisted of PBMCs. The receptor source for this set is a woman aged 18-29 years in good health. Each CDR3 is given with its conserved first and last residue. The D gene is left open where the match is weak. For some rows the clone size is stated as once, few or many, or as a class when expanded; others skip it.

d_gene: TRBD1
abundance: .
v_gene: TRBV5-1
j_gene: TRBJ2-3
CDR3aa: CASSLGTEDRQYF
CDR3nt: TGCGCCAGCAGCTTAGGGACAGAGGATAGACAGTATTTT

d_gene: .
abundance: few
v_gene: TRBV13
j_gene: TRBJ2-7
CDR3aa: CASSLLRVRSEQYF
CDR3nt: TGTGCCAGCAGCTTACTGCGGGTGAGATCCGAGCAGTACTTC

d_gene: .
abundance: .
v_gene: TRBV6-5
j_gene: TRBJ2-7
CDR3aa: CASRGRPGEQYF
CDR3nt: TGTGCCAGCAGAGGCCGGCCCGGCGAGCAGTACTTC

d_gene: .
abundance: .
v_gene: TRBV5-1
j_gene: TRBJ2-7
CDR3aa: CASGQPGREEYEQYF
CDR3nt: TGCGCCAGCGGGCAACCGGGACGCGAGGAATACGAGCAGTACTTC

d_gene: TRBD2
abundance: .
v_gene: TRBV15
j_gene: TRBJ2-1
CDR3aa: CATSRDRGVYNEQFF
CDR3nt: TGTGCCACCAGCAGAGATCGGGGGGTCTACAATGAGCAGTTCTTC

d_gene: .
abundance: .
v_gene: TRBV9
j_gene: TRBJ2-4
CDR3aa: CASSPMGNIQYF
CDR3nt: TGTGCCAGCAGCCCAATGGGGAACATTCAGTACTTC

d_gene: .
abundance: .
v_gene: TRBV6-2/TRBV6-3
j_gene: TRBJ2-7
CDR3aa: CANSYGVSYEQYF
CDR3nt: TGTGCCAACAGTTACGGGGTCTCCTACGAGCAGTACTTC

d_gene: .
abundance: few
v_gene: TRBV20-1
j_gene: TRBJ1-1
CDR3aa: CSVPAAHTEAFF
CDR3nt: TGCAGTGTTCCTGCGGCCCACACTGAAGCTTTCTTT

d_gene: .
abundance: few
v_gene: TRBV12-3/TRBV12-4
j_gene: TRBJ2-1
CDR3aa: CASSQTNQNEQFF
CDR3nt: TGTGCCAGCAGTCAGACTAACCAAAATGAGCAGTTCTTC

d_gene: .
abundance: few
v_gene: TRBV5-1
j_gene: TRBJ1-1
CDR3aa: CASSLTQVGTEAFF
CDR3nt: TGCGCCAGCAGCTTGACGCAGGTGGGCACTGAAGCTTTCTTT

d_gene: .
abundance: .
v_gene: TRBV7-6
j_gene: TRBJ2-1
CDR3aa: CASSMTERNNEQFF
CDR3nt: TGTGCCAGCAGCATGACAGAGCGGAACAATGAGCAGTTCTTC

d_gene: TRBD1
abundance: few
v_gene: TRBV12-3/TRBV12-4
j_gene: TRBJ1-5
CDR3aa: CASKNTGVGNQPQHF
CDR3nt: TGTGCCAGCAAAAACACAGGGGTGGGCAATCAGCCCCAGCATTTT

d_gene: .
abundance: .
v_gene: TRBV9
j_gene: TRBJ2-3
CDR3aa: CASSVGTGGDTQYF
CDR3nt: TGTGCCAGCAGCGTAGGGACCGGCGGGGATACGCAGTATTTT

d_gene: TRBD2
abundance: .
v_gene: TRBV5-4
j_gene: TRBJ2-3
CDR3aa: CASSHGGTTSTDTQYF
CDR3nt: TGTGCCAGCAGCCATGGGGGGACTACCTCCACAGATACGCAGTATTTT

d_gene: .
abundance: few
v_gene: TRBV7-8
j_gene: TRBJ2-3
CDR3aa: CASSSQRDTQYF
CDR3nt: TGTGCCAGCAGCTCGCAGAGAGATACGCAGTATTTT

d_gene: TRBD1
abundance: few
v_gene: TRBV5-1
j_gene: TRBJ1-1
CDR3aa: CASSWAGGRTEAFF
CDR3nt: TGCGCCAGCAGCTGGGCAGGGGGAAGGACTGAAGCTTTCTTT

d_gene: TRBD2
abundance: once
v_gene: TRBV3-1
j_gene: TRBJ2-3
CDR3aa: CASSQMIAGDPTDTQYF
CDR3nt: TGTGCCAGCAGCCAGATGATAGCGGGGGATCCCACAGATACGCAGTATTTT

d_gene: TRBD2
abundance: few
v_gene: TRBV5-1
j_gene: TRBJ2-3
CDR3aa: CASSFRGLAADTQYF
CDR3nt: TGCGCCAGCAGCTTCCGGGGACTAGCGGCTGATACGCAGTATTTT

d_gene: TRBD1
abundance: few
v_gene: TRBV10-3
j_gene: TRBJ2-1
CDR3aa: CAIGGQGSSYNEQFF
CDR3nt: TGTGCCATCGGAGGACAGGGTAGCTCCTACAATGAGCAGTTCTTC

d_gene: .
abundance: few
v_gene: TRBV20-1
j_gene: TRBJ2-7
CDR3aa: CSAGGVQRTRGEQYF
CDR3nt: TGCAGTGCCGGGGGTGTTCAGAGGACCCGGGGGGAGCAGTACTTC

d_gene: .
abundance: few
v_gene: TRBV9
j_gene: TRBJ1-2
CDR3aa: CASGRSSDGYTF
CDR3nt: TGTGCCAGCGGAAGGAGTTCGGATGGCTACACCTTC

d_gene: .
abundance: few
v_gene: TRBV7-9
j_gene: TRBJ2-7
CDR3aa: CASSLVIAEGQEQYF
CDR3nt: TGTGCCAGCAGCTTAGTTATAGCGGAAGGGCAGGAGCAGTACTTC

d_gene: TRBD2
abundance: .
v_gene: TRBV9
j_gene: TRBJ2-1
CDR3aa: CASSAGLAGWNEQFF
CDR3nt: TGTGCCAGCAGCGCCGGACTAGCGGGATGGAATGAGCAGTTCTTC

d_gene: .
abundance: many
v_gene: TRBV12-3/TRBV12-4
j_gene: TRBJ1-2
CDR3aa: CAIGTAAPYGYTF
CDR3nt: TGTGCCATCGGGACTGCTGCTCCGTATGGCTACACCTTC

d_gene: TRBD1
abundance: .
v_gene: TRBV6-1
j_gene: TRBJ2-7
CDR3aa: CASRAGTAPSYEQYF
CDR3nt: TGTGCCAGCAGGGCCGGGACAGCGCCTTCCTACGAGCAGTACTTC

d_gene: TRBD2
abundance: .
v_gene: TRBV7-3
j_gene: TRBJ2-1
CDR3aa: CASSLAPGLINEQFF
CDR3nt: TGTGCCAGCAGCCTGGCGCCGGGACTAATCAATGAGCAGTTCTTC

d_gene: .
abundance: few
v_gene: TRBV12-3/TRBV12-4
j_gene: TRBJ2-3
CDR3aa: CASSTELPSTDTQYF
CDR3nt: TGTGCCAGCAGTACCGAACTTCCTAGCACAGATACGCAGTATTTT

d_gene: TRBD2
abundance: few
v_gene: TRBV6-1
j_gene: TRBJ2-7
CDR3aa: CASSALQGLARSYEQYF
CDR3nt: TGTGCCAGCAGCGCCCTTCAAGGACTAGCGAGGTCCTACGAGCAGTACTTC

d_gene: .
abundance: .
v_gene: TRBV25-1
j_gene: TRBJ2-2
CDR3aa: CASSEYIGGMDGAGELFF
CDR3nt: TGTGCCAGCAGTGAATATATCGGGGGCATGGATGGGGCCGGGGAGCTGTTTTTT

d_gene: .
abundance: .
v_gene: TRBV6-2/TRBV6-3
j_gene: TRBJ2-5
CDR3aa: CASSYLLTEQETQYF
CDR3nt: TGTGCCAGCAGTTACTTACTGACAGAACAAGAGACCCAGTACTTC

d_gene: .
abundance: many
v_gene: TRBV12-3/TRBV12-4
j_gene: TRBJ2-1
CDR3aa: CASSLNPRTGEQFF
CDR3nt: TGTGCCAGCAGTTTAAATCCCCGGACGGGTGAGCAGTTCTTC

d_gene: .
abundance: .
v_gene: TRBV20-1
j_gene: TRBJ2-7
CDR3aa: CSANRDGYEQYF
CDR3nt: TGCAGTGCTAACCGGGACGGCTACGAGCAGTACTTC

d_gene: .
abundance: .
v_gene: TRBV7-9
j_gene: TRBJ2-5
CDR3aa: CASSNTASQETQYF
CDR3nt: TGTGCCAGCAGCAATACGGCTTCACAAGAGACCCAGTACTTC

d_gene: .
abundance: .
v_gene: TRBV6-1
j_gene: TRBJ2-4
CDR3aa: CASRADLEENIQYF
CDR3nt: TGTGCCAGCAGAGCTGACCTAGAGGAAAACATTCAGTACTTC

d_gene: .
abundance: .
v_gene: TRBV7-9
j_gene: TRBJ2-3
CDR3aa: CASIRVTSTDTQYF
CDR3nt: TGTGCCAGCATCCGAGTAACTAGCACAGATACGCAGTATTTT

d_gene: .
abundance: many
v_gene: TRBV12-3/TRBV12-4
j_gene: TRBJ1-1
CDR3aa: CASSWVRGNTEAFF
CDR3nt: TGTGCCAGCAGTTGGGTACGGGGGAACACTGAAGCTTTCTTT

d_gene: .
abundance: .
v_gene: TRBV6-1
j_gene: TRBJ2-4
CDR3aa: CASKLTLDKNIQYF
CDR3nt: TGTGCCAGCAAATTGACGCTCGACAAAAACATTCAGTACTTC